This T cell receptor (beta chain) came from a study of T cell responses to AZD1222 COVID-19 vaccine. Study-level background: Samples with a second dose at about 4 or about 12 weeks were pooled together. Points from the study as a whole: Distributed over spike, vaccine-associated CD4 TCRs predominated at 160-218 and 743-854. The reported proportion of spike-specific TCRs targeting unmutated variant regions was nearly half.

Turning to this clone: Its cognate antigen is unknown.

Using immunoSEQ multiplex PCR, the repertoire was profiled, and TCRdb retains in-frame clones only, with some absent. The sample includes approximately 150,000 clones, around 88% of them seen just once. The receptor's source is an adult in good health. This sample comprised peripheral blood, obtained on day 0 of AZD1222 vaccination.

The CDR3 sequence is CASATGGNSPLHF. CDR3 bases: TGTGCCAGCGCAACCGGCGGTAATTCACCCCTCCACTTT. The gene calls are TRBV25-1 and TRBJ1-6; no definite D call. The CDR3 totals 13 residues. CDR1 and CDR2 from the germline V gene are MGHDK and SYGVNS. Trimming shortened V by 8 bases and J by 6 bases, and 11 bases separated the two germline ends.